Here is one T cell receptor (beta chain) with its context. What antigen it recognizes has not been identified. No qualities accompany the bases; no much larger clone lies one base away. In the prospective study, participants were roughly 18 to 100 years old, resided in fewer than 25 geographic areas of the United States, and were enrolled through a virtual design. In the prospective study, cohorts were assigned on the basis of participant-reported clinical history obtained from a screening survey and a study questionnaire. ImmuneRACE Cohort 3 recovered participants were defined by two consecutive negative NP/OP PCR tests, healthcare professional clearance, or symptom resolution. Each participant in the prospective study had whole blood, serum and a nasopharyngeal or oropharyngeal swab collected by mobile phlebotomists. Additional blood draws and questionnaires over an approximately two-month period could optionally be provided by prospective study participants. Before DNA extraction, blood samples from the prospective study were shipped at room temperature or frozen.

The immunoSEQ Assay, a bias-controlled multiplex PCR, was used to amplify TCRbeta CDR3 regions from genomic DNA. Turning to the authors' computational methods: The number of nucleated cells in each sample was estimated by amplification of reference gene primers within the assay. Sequence reads were collapsed and filtered to measure the absolute abundance of every unique TCRbeta CDR3 rearrangement. For each sample, productive Simpson clonality was calculated as the square root of Simpson's diversity index across productive rearrangements. TCRdb retrieved this table from immuneACCESS and kept in-frame rearrangements only. Not all clones are present; in checked studies, unresolved V genes account for under half, and no reason is known for the remainder. V and J calls and clone size are given by that table; D and trimming were obtained from the DNA. The table for this sample lists 360,000 or so clones; approximately 89% of them were counted only once. The ten largest clones represent 1.7% of the sample.

CDR1 and CDR2, looked up from the germline V gene, are LGHNT and FRNRAP. Including the terminal cysteine and phenylalanine, the CDR3 comprises 16 residues. The CDR3 DNA has 48 bases and is translated from base 1. The V and J ends are trimmed by 2 bases and 0 bases, leaving 13 bases between them. This sample is part of a study of blood T cell repertoires in COVID-19 (dated by TCRdb to about 2020). Some background on the complete study: The collaborator samples originated in the United States, Italy and Spain and spanned the acute and convalescent phases of COVID-19. The samples were drawn from the first 160 participants of the ongoing ImmuneRACE study and from roughly 1,300 subjects provided by 6 global collaborators. Deeply sampled blood TCRbeta repertoires from subjects exposed to, actively infected with, or recovered from COVID-19 were included in the dataset. The material from the prospective study consisted of cDNA or gDNA derived from T cells, B-cell-depleted T cells, or PBMCs. The sample metadata nearly always contained a de-identified subject ID, COVID-19 status, age in years and sex. A freely available public database, intended as a resource for researchers studying the immune response to SARS-CoV-2, is where the repertoires were released. HLA class I and class II types, where available, came from metadata supplied by the sample provider rather than from assay-based typing.

Findings and caveats that apply to the study as a whole: Clinical and demographic metadata were provided uncurated, with the amount varying by source and participant.

The sequence was collected from a woman aged 25-40 years who had recovered from COVID-19. The sample taken for sequencing was PBMCs or T cells enriched from blood (not recorded which). Recombination joined TRBV12-5 with TRBJ2-5; the D gene is perhaps TRBD2, from 5 matching bases. In nucleotides, the sequence is TGTGCTAGTGGTTTGTACCCTAGCTGGGACCAAGAGACCCAGTACTTC. This codes for CASGLYPSWDQETQYF.